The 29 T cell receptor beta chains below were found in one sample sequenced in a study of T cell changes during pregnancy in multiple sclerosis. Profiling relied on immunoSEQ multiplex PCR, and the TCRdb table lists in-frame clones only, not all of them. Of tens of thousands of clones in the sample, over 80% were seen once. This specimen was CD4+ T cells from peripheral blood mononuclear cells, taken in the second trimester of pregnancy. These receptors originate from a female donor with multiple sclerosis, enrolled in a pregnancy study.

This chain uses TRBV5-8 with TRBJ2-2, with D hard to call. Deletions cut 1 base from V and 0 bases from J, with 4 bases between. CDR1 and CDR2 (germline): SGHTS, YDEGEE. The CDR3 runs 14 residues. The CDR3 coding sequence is TGTGCCAGCAGCTTGCTTTCGAACACCGGGGAGCTGTTTTTT. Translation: CASSLLSNTGELFF.

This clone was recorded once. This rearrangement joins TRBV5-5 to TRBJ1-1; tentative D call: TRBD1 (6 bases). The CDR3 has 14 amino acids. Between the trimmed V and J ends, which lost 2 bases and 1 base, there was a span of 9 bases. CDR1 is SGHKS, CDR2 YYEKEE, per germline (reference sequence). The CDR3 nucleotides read TGTGCCAGCAGCTTAGGGGGTACGAACACTGAAGCTTTCTTT. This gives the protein CASSLGGTNTEAFF. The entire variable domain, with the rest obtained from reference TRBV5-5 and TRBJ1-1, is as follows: DAGVTQSPTHLIKTRGQQVTLRCSPISGHKSVSWYQQVLGQGPQFIFQYYEKEERGRGNFPDRFSARQFPNYSSELNVNALLLGDSALYLCASSLGGTNTEAFFGQGTRLTVV.

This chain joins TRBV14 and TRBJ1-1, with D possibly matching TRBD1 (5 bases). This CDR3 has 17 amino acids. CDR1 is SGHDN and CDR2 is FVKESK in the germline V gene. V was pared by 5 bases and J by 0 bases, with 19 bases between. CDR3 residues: CASSEWRGGGMNTEAFF. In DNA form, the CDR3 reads TGTGCCAGCAGCGAATGGCGGGGGGGAGGAATGAACACTGAAGCTTTCTTT.

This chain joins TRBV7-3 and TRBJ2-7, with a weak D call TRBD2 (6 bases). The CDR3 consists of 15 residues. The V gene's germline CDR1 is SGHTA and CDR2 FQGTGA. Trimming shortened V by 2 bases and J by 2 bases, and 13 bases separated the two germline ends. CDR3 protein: CASSLDPAGTYEQYF. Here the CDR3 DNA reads TGTGCCAGCAGCTTAGACCCCGCGGGGACCTACGAGCAGTACTTC.

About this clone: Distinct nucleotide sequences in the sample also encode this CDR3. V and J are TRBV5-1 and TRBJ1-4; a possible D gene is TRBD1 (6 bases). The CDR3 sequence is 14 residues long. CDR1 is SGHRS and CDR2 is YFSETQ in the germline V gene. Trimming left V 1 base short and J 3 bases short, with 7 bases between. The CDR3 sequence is CASSLQGPNEKLFF. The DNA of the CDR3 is TGCGCCAGCAGCTTGCAGGGGCCTAATGAAAAACTGTTTTTT.

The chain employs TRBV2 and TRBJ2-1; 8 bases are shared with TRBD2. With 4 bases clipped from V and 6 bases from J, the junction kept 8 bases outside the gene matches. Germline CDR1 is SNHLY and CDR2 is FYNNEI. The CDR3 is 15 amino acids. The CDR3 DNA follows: TGTGCCAGCAGTGGGGGGACTAGGAGGGTCAATGAGCAGTTCTTC. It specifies CASSGGTRRVNEQFF.

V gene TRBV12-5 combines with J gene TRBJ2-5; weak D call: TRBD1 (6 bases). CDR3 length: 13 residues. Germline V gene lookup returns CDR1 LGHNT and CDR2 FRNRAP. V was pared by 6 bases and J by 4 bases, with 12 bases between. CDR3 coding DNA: TGTGCTAGTGGAAATGTAGGGGGAGAGACCCAGTACTTC. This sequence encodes CASGNVGGETQYF.

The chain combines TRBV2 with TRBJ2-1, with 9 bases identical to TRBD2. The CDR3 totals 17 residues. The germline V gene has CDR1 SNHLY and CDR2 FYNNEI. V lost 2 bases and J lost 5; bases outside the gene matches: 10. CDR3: CASSESFRLAVNNEQFF. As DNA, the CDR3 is TGTGCCAGCAGTGAATCTTTCCGACTAGCGGTTAACAATGAGCAGTTCTTC.

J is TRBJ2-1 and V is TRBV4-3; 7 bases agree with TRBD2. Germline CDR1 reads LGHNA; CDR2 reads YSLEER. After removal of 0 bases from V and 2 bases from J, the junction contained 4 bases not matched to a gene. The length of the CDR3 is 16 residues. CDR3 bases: TGCGCCAGCAGCCAAGATGCTGGGGGGGCCTACAATGAGCAGTTCTTC. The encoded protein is CASSQDAGGAYNEQFF.

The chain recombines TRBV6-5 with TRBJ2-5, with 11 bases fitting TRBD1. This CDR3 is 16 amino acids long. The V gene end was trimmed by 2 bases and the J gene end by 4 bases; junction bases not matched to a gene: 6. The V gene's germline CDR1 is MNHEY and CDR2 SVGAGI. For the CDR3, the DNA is TGTGCCAGCAGTTACCCCAGGACAGGGGGCCGAGAGACCCAGTACTTC. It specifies CASSYPRTGGRETQYF.

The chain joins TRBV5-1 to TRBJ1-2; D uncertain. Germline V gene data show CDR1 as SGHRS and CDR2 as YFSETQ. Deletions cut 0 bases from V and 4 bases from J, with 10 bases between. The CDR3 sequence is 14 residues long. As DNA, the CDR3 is TGCGCCAGCAGCTTGGATGCGGGATCCTATGGCTACACCTTC. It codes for CASSLDAGSYGYTF.

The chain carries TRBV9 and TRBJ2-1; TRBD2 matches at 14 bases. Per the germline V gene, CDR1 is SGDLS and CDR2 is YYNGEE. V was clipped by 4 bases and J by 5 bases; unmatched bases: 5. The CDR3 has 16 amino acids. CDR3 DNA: TGTGCCAGCAGCCAGGGACTAGCGGGAGCAAACAATGAGCAGTTCTTC. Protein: CASSQGLAGANNEQFF.

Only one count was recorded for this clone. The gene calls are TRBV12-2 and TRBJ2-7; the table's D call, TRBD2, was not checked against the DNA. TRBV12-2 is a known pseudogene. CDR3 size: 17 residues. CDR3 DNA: TGTGCAAGTCGCTCCCCAGTAATTCTAGCGGGGAATGACGAGCAGTACTTC. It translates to CASRSPVILAGNDEQYF.

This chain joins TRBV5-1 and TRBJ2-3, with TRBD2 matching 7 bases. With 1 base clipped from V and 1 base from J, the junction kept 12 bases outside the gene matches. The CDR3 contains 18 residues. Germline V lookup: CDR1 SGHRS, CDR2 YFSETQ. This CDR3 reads CASSLPPAPSGRTDTQYF. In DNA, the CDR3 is TGCGCCAGCAGCTTGCCCCCAGCTCCTAGCGGTCGCACAGATACGCAGTATTTT.

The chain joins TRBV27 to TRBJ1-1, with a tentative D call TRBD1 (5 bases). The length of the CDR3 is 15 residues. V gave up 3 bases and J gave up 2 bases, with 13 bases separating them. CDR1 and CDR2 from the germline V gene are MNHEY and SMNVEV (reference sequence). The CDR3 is CASSFATARNTEAFF. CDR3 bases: TGTGCCAGCAGTTTCGCGACAGCGAGAAACACTGAAGCTTTCTTT.

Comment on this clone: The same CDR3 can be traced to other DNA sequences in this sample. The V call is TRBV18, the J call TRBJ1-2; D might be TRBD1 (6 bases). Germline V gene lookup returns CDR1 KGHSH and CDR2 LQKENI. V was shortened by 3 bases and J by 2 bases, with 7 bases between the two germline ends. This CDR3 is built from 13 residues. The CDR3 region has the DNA TGTGCCAGCTCACCGGACAGAAACTATGGCTACACCTTC. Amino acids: CASSPDRNYGYTF.

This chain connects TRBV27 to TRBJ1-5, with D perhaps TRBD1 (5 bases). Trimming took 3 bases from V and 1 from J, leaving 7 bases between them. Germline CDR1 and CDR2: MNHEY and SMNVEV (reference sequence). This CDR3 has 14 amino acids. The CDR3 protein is CASSLAGSNQPQHF. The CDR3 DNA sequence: TGTGCCAGCAGTTTGGCAGGGAGCAATCAGCCCCAGCATTTT.

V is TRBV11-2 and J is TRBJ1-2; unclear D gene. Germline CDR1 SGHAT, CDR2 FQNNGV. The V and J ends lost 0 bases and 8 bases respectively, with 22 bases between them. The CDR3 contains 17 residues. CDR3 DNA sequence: TGTGCCAGCAGCTTAGATCTCTCGAGAGGGAATTTTGGGGGCTACACCTTC. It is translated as CASSLDLSRGNFGGYTF.

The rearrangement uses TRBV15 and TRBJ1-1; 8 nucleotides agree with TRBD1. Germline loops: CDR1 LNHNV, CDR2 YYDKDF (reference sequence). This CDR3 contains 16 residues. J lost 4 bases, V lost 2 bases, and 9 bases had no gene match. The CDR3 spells CATSRTPGQGSTEAFF. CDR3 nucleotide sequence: TGTGCCACCAGCAGAACCCCTGGACAGGGAAGCACTGAAGCTTTCTTT. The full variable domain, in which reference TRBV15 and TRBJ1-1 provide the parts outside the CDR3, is DAMVIQNPRYQVTQFGKPVTLSCSQTLNHNVMYWYQQKSSQAPKLLFHYYDKDFNNEADTPDNFQSRRPNTSFCFLDIRSPGLGDTAMYLCATSRTPGQGSTEAFFGQGTRLTVV.

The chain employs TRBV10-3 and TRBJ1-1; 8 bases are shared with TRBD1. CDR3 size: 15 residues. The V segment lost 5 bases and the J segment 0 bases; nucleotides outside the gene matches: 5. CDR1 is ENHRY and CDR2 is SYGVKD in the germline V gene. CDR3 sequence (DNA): TGTGCCATCAGTTACGACAGGGGCATGAACACTGAAGCTTTCTTT. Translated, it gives CAISYDRGMNTEAFF.

CDR3 amino acids: CASTLGQGNTEAFF. CDR3 nucleotides: TGTGCCAGCACCCTGGGACAGGGGAACACTGAAGCTTTCTTT. The J gene is TRBJ1-1, the V gene TRBV6-6; 9 nucleotides align to TRBD1. The CDR3 spans 14 residues. CDR1 MNHNY and CDR2 SVGAGI come from the germline V gene (reference sequence). Trimming took 7 bases from V and 1 from J; bases not matched to a gene: 4.

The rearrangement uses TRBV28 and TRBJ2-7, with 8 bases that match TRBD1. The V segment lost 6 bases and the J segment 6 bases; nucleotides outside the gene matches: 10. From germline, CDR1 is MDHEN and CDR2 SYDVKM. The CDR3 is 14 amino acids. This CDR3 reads CASSSPQGAGEQYF. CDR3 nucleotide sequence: TGTGCCAGCAGCTCCCCTCAGGGGGCGGGCGAGCAGTACTTC.

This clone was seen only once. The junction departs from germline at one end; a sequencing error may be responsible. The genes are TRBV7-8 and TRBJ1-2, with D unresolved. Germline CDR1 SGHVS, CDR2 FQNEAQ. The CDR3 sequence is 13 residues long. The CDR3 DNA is TGTGCCAGCAGTACATCGTTACTAGGTTCTCCTTCCTTC. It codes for CASSTSLLGSPSF.

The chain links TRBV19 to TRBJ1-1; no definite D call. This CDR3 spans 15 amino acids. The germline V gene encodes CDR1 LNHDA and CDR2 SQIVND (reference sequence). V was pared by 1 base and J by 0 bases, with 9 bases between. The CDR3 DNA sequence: TGTGCCAGTAGTATAGCCCTGCGGATGAACACTGAAGCTTTCTTT. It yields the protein CASSIALRMNTEAFF. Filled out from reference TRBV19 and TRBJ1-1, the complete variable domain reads DGGITQSPKYLFRKEGQNVTLSCEQNLNHDAMYWYRQDPGQGLRLIYYSQIVNDFQKGDIAEGYSVSREKKESFPLTVTSAQKNPTAFYLCASSIALRMNTEAFFGQGTRLTVV.

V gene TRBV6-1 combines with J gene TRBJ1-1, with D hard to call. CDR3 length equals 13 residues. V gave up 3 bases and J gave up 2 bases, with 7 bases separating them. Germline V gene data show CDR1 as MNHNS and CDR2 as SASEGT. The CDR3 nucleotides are TGTGCCAGCAGTGATGGGCCCAACACTGAAGCTTTCTTT. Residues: CASSDGPNTEAFF.

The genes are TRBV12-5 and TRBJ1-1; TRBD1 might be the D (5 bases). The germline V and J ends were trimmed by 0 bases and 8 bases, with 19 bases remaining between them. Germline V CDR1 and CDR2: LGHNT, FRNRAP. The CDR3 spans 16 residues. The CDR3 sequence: CASGLVQSWGPDEAFF. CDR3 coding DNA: TGTGCTAGTGGTTTGGTACAGTCTTGGGGCCCGGACGAAGCTTTCTTT. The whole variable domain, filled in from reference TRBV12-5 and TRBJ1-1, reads DARVTQTPRHKVTEMGQEVTMRCQPILGHNTVFWYRQTMMQGLELLAYFRNRAPLDDSGMPKDRFSAEMPDATLATLKIQPSEPRDSAVYFCASGLVQSWGPDEAFFGQGTRLTVV.

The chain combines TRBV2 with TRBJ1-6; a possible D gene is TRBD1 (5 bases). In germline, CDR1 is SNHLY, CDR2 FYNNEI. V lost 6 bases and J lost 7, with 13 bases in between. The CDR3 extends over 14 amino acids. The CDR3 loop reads CASRATVQNSPLHF. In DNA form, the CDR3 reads TGTGCCAGCAGAGCGACAGTCCAAAATTCACCCCTCCACTTT.

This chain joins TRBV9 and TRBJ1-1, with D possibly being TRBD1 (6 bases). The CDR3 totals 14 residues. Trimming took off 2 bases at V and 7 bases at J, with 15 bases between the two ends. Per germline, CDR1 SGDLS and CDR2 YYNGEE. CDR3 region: CASSVSAGAGEAFF. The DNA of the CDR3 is TGTGCCAGCAGCGTGTCTGCAGGGGCAGGTGAAGCTTTCTTT.

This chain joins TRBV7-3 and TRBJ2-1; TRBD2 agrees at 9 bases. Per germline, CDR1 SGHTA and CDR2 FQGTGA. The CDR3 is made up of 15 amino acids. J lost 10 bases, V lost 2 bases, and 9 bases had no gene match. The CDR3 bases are TGTGCCAGCAGCTTAGGGCGGGGGGGCCAATCGGAGCAGTTCTTC. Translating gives CASSLGRGGQSEQFF.